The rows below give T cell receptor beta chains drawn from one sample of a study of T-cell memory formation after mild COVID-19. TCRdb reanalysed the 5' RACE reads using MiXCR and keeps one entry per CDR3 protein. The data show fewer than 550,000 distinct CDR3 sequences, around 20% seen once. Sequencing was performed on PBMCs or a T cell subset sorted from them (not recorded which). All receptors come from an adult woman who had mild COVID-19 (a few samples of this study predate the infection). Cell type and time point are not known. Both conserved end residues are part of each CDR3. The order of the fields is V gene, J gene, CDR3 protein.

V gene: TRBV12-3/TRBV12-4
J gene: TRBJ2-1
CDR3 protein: CASSLVLANEQFF

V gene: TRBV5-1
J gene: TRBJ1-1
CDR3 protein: CASSLVEANTEAFF

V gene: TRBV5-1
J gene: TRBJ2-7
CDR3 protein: CASSLQWGSYEQYF

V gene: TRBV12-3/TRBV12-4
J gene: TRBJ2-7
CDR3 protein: CASQPEESSYEQYF

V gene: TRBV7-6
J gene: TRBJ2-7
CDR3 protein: CASSDQRGAYEQYF

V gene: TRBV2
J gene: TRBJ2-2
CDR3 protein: CASVRRGELFF

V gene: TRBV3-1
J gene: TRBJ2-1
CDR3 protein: CASSRRDRGRNEQFF

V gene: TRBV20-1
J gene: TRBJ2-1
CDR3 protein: CSARDIAGGYNEQFF

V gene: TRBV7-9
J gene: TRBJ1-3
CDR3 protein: CASSLDYEFLHHTIYF

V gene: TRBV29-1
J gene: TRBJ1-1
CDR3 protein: CSVVGGMGTEAFF

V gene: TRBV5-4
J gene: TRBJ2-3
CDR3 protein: CASSLALTGGSTDTQYF

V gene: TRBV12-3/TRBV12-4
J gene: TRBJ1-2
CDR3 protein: CASWGGHNFNYGYTF

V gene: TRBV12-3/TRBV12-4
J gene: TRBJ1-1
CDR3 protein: CASSSPRQLNTEAFF

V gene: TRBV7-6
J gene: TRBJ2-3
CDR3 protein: CASSSGQGTDTQYF

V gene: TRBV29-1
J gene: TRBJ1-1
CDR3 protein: CSVLMGHLGAFF

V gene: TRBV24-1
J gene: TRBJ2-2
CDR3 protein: CATSETGPSTGELFF

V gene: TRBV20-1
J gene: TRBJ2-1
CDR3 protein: CSARDGSGPNNEQFF

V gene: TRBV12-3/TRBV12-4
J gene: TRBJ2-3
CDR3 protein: CASTRAGASTDTQYF

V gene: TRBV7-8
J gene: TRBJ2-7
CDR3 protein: CASSLGARASYEQYF

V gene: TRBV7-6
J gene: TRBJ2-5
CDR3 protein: CASSLDGGTVQETQYF